Following are 27 T cell receptor beta chains from one sample sequenced in a study of breast tumors, draining lymph nodes, adjacent tissues. Each CDR3 protein gets one entry after TCRdb re-called the multiplex PCR reads with MiXCR. Of fewer than 250,000 distinct CDR3 sequences detected, about 32% appear once; the ten largest clones hold about 1.4%. Axillary draining lymph nodes of breast cancer patients supplied the node samples. Material: axillary lymph node tissue. Every receptor here comes from a female donor with breast cancer. Some clones in this sample may be carry-over from other donors' samples.

This clonotype was detected ten times or more. The chain uses TRBV11-3 and TRBJ2-7, with TRBD1 identical over 10 bases. Germline CDR1 is SGHNT and CDR2 is YENEEA. The CDR3 consists of 16 residues. The ends lost 5 bases at V and 2 bases at J; junction bases unmatched: 9. The CDR3 coding sequence is TGTGCCAGCAGCAAGGGGGAGGGACAGGGGCCCTACGAGCAGTACTTC. This translates into CASSKGEGQGPYEQYF.

This clonotype turned up a few times. The gene calls are TRBV6-5 and TRBJ1-2; 7 nucleotides line up with TRBD1. V shed 6 bases, J shed 2 bases, and the junction held 6 bases outside the gene matches. This CDR3 spans 14 amino acids. Germline V gene data show CDR1 as MNHEY and CDR2 as SVGAGI. The chain's CDR3 is CASRPSTGNYGYTF. The CDR3 bases are TGTGCCAGCAGACCTTCGACAGGGAACTATGGCTACACCTTC.

This clonotype was seen ten or more times. This chain uses TRBV7-2 with TRBJ2-7, with 12 bases lining up with TRBD2. The germline V gene has CDR1 SGHTA and CDR2 FQGNSA. The trim removed 5 bases at V and 2 bases at J, leaving 10 bases unmatched. This CDR3 has 17 residues. The CDR3 coding sequence is TGTGCCAGCAGCCCCCGGCCTCCTAGCGGGAGGGCCTACGAGCAGTACTTC. Translation gives CASSPRPPSGRAYEQYF.

This clonotype has ten or more counts. The chain combines TRBV3-1 with TRBJ2-5; TRBD2 might be the D (6 bases). Looked up from germline, CDR1 is LGHDT and CDR2 is YNNKEL (reference sequence). Trimming stripped 1 base from V and 3 bases from J, with 24 bases between. CDR3 length: 19 amino acids. CDR3 DNA sequence: TGTGCCAGCAGCCAAGCGAGTTACTCGGGAGATTGGGTAGAAGAGACCCAGTACTTC. Translating it yields CASSQASYSGDWVEETQYF.

V and J are TRBV28 and TRBJ1-2; no firm D call. The CDR3 length is 11 residues. Germline V gene lookup returns CDR1 MDHEN and CDR2 SYDVKM. Trimming removed 4 bases from V and 6 bases from J, with 6 bases in between. The CDR3 bases are TGTGCCAGCAGTTCTGGCGATGGCTACACCTTC. Translation gives CASSSGDGYTF.

V gene TRBV29-1 combines with J gene TRBJ1-5; no definite D call. CDR1 and CDR2 from the germline V gene are SQVTM and ANQGSEA. Between the trimmed V and J ends, which lost 4 bases and 4 bases, there was a span of 14 bases. This CDR3 has 14 residues. The CDR3 DNA sequence: TGCAGCGTTGGAAGTGGTGTCGGGAATCAGCCCCAGCATTTT. It encodes CSVGSGVGNQPQHF.

To note about this clonotype: A much larger clone lies a single base off, so this may be a read error. The CDR3: CSAMGLAGGPEETQYF. The CDR3 nucleotides are TGCAGTGCTATGGGACTAGCGGGAGGGCCCGAGGAGACCCAGTACTTC. The V gene is TRBV20-1, the J gene TRBJ2-5; 16 bases fit TRBD2. Looked up from germline, CDR1 is DFQATT and CDR2 is SNEGSKA (reference sequence). The CDR3 is made up of 16 amino acids. Germline trimming cut 4 bases from V and 5 bases from J; bases unmatched to any gene: 7.

This clonotype was seen repeatedly, ten times or more. The chain is built from TRBV10-2 and TRBJ1-5; TRBD1 matches at 7 bases. The CDR3 totals 15 residues. V shed 4 bases and J 7 bases; nucleotides not matched to a gene: 10. Germline CDR1 is WSHSY and CDR2 is SAAADI. The CDR3 DNA sequence: TGCGCCAGCAGTGTTCTTTATGACAGGGACCAGCCCCAGCATTTT. Translating gives CASSVLYDRDQPQHF.

This clonotype showed up just a few times. A single base separates this from a much larger clone, so it may be a read error. This CDR3 is missing its conserved last phenylalanine or tryptophan, likely due to a read error. The V and J genes are TRBV19 and TRBJ2-1, with D possibly TRBD1 on 5 matching bases. This CDR3 spans 16 amino acids. Germline CDR1 and CDR2: LNHDA and SQIVND (reference sequence). Trimming left V 3 bases short and J 4 bases short, with 16 bases between. As DNA, the CDR3 is TGTGCCAGTAGTATTGCAGGGCTGAATTCATACAATGAGCAGTTCTCC. Translating gives CASSIAGLNSYNEQFS.

This clonotype was seen many times. The chain is built from TRBV6-5 and TRBJ1-6, with 8 bases matching TRBD1. Germline trimming cut 7 bases from V and 7 bases from J; bases unmatched to any gene: 6. The CDR3 has 14 residues. Germline CDR1 MNHEY, CDR2 SVGAGI. The CDR3 DNA is TGTGCCAGCACCCAGGGGGCAGGGAATTCACCCCTCCACTTT. Translated, it gives CASTQGAGNSPLHF.

This clonotype came up many times. This chain joins TRBV12-3 or TRBV12-4 and TRBJ1-4, with TRBD1 as a possible D gene (6 bases). The germline V and J ends were trimmed by 5 bases and 11 bases, with 12 bases remaining between them. This CDR3 is built from 12 residues. The CDR3 loop is CASSTGFGKLFF. The CDR3 DNA reads TGTGCCAGCAGTACAGGGTTTGGGAAACTGTTTTTT.

The chain has TRBV6-4 and TRBJ2-3, with 12 bases identical to TRBD2. The trim removed 10 bases at V and 0 bases at J, leaving 5 bases unmatched. The V gene's germline CDR1 is MRHNA and CDR2 SNTAGT. This CDR3 comprises 15 residues. CDR3 sequence: CAIQGTSGSTDTQYF. In nucleotides, the CDR3 is TGTGCCATCCAAGGGACTAGCGGGAGCACAGATACGCAGTATTTT.

This clonotype was detected many times. The CDR3 sequence is CASSGNRGHEQYF. DNA for the CDR3: TGTGCCAGCAGTGGGAACAGGGGCCACGAGCAGTACTTC. The chain links TRBV6-1 to TRBJ2-7, with TRBD1 identical over 7 bases. This CDR3 is built from 13 residues. V dropped 4 bases and J dropped 5; count of bases not matched to a gene: 5. Germline loops: CDR1 MNHNS, CDR2 SASEGT.

This clonotype has a count of ten or more. The gene calls are TRBV10-3 and TRBJ2-1; 14 positions agree with TRBD2. V shed 8 bases, J shed 8 bases, and the junction held 2 bases outside the gene matches. The CDR3 loop spans 13 amino acids. Germline V gives CDR1 ENHRY, CDR2 SYGVKD. CDR3 DNA sequence: TGTGCCATCGGGGGACTAGCGGGAGATGAGCAGTTCTTC. This sequence encodes CAIGGLAGDEQFF.

This clonotype showed up many times. The chain employs TRBV5-5 and TRBJ1-1; D uncertain. Trimming took off 4 bases at V and 8 bases at J, with 9 bases between the two ends. The germline CDR1 and CDR2 sequences are SGHKS and YYEKEE (reference sequence). This CDR3 contains 11 residues. The CDR3 region has the DNA TGTGCCAGCAGCATGACAAGCGAAGCTTTCTTT. Protein product: CASSMTSEAFF.

This clonotype was counted many times. The rearrangement joins TRBV6-5 to TRBJ1-5, with a tentative D call TRBD1 (6 bases). The germline V gene has CDR1 MNHEY and CDR2 SVGAGI. V lost 10 bases to trimming and J lost 3 bases, with 13 bases between them. The CDR3 has 13 amino acids. The CDR3 sequence: CATKDSLNQPQHF. CDR3 nucleotide sequence: TGTGCCACTAAGGACAGCCTCAATCAGCCCCAGCATTTT.

With regard to this clonotype: One base away lies a much larger clone, so this may be a sequencing read error. The rearrangement uses TRBV29-1 and TRBJ2-7; TRBD1 aligns across 11 bases. Looked up from germline, CDR1 is SQVTM and CDR2 is ANQGSEA. The CDR3 runs 17 residues. The CDR3 nucleotides are TGTGCCTGGAAGCCGATCGGGACAGGGGGAGTCTCCTACGAGCAGTACTTC. Amino acid sequence: CAWKPIGTGGVSYEQYF.

The chain couples TRBV5-6 to TRBJ1-2, with 12 positions matching TRBD1. Germline V gives CDR1 SGHDT, CDR2 YYEEEE. After removal of 4 bases from V and 3 bases from J, the junction contained 4 bases not matched to a gene. The CDR3 spans 15 residues. DNA for the CDR3: TGTGCCAGCAGCCCTGGGACAGGGGGCGACTATGGCTACACCTTC. It yields the protein CASSPGTGGDYGYTF.

Remarks on this clonotype: The germline gene is not matched at one end of the junction; a read error may be the cause. The chain has TRBV7-6 and TRBJ2-1, with TRBD1 identical over 10 bases. CDR1 and CDR2 (germline): SGHVS, FNYEAQ. This CDR3 spans 16 amino acids. CDR3 sequence reads: CASSLNPGTGVHERFF. The DNA of the CDR3 is TGTGCCAGCAGCTTGAATCCCGGGACAGGGGTCCATGAGCGGTTCTTC.

The gene calls are TRBV20-1 and TRBJ1-2, with D uncertain. This CDR3 comprises 12 residues. Germline assignment: CDR1 DFQATT and CDR2 SNEGSKA (reference sequence). In DNA, the CDR3 is TGCAGCAGACTGTCGTCTAACTATGGCTACACCTTC. Translating it yields CSRLSSNYGYTF.

V and J are TRBV2 and TRBJ1-5; maybe TRBD1 (6 bases). The V and J ends lost 8 bases and 14 bases respectively, with 19 bases between them. Germline V lookup: CDR1 SNHLY, CDR2 FYNNEI. CDR3 length: 12 residues. CDR3: CASALTTGAEHF. DNA for the CDR3: TGTGCCAGCGCCCTGACGACAGGCGCCGAGCATTTT.

The chain combines TRBV29-1 with TRBJ2-3; D call uncertain. Trimming took 8 bases from V and 2 from J, leaving 17 bases between them. Germline V lookup: CDR1 SQVTM, CDR2 ANQGSEA. The CDR3 runs to 14 residues. This CDR3 is CSFGSRRTTDTQYF. Here the CDR3 DNA reads TGCAGCTTTGGATCCAGGCGAACCACAGATACGCAGTATTTT.

The chain joins TRBV7-8 to TRBJ2-1; D is ambiguous. The CDR3 sequence is 12 residues long. V lost 5 bases and J 5 bases, leaving 7 bases between the germline ends. Germline CDR1 SGHVS, CDR2 FQNEAQ. CDR3: CASSTYNNEQFF. For the CDR3, the DNA is TGTGCCAGCAGCACATACAACAATGAGCAGTTCTTC.

This clonotype has only a few counts. The gene calls are TRBV2 and TRBJ2-7; D is unresolved. The CDR3 runs to 10 residues. Per the germline V gene, CDR1 is SNHLY and CDR2 is FYNNEI. The ends were cut back, 3 bases at V and 5 bases at J, with 2 bases in the middle. The CDR3 loop is CASSENEQYV. In DNA, the CDR3 is TGTGCCAGCAGTGAGAACGAGCAGTACGTC.

This clonotype showed up many times. The chain combines TRBV5-5 with TRBJ2-1, with D perhaps TRBD2 (6 bases). The V end was cut by 0 bases, the J end by 8 bases, with 15 bases between. Per the germline V gene, CDR1 is SGHKS and CDR2 is YYEKEE (reference sequence). The CDR3 length is 15 residues. The CDR3 DNA is TGTGCCAGCAGCTTGGCCCCGTCCGGCGGGGATGAGCAGTTCTTC. Residues: CASSLAPSGGDEQFF.

The gene calls are TRBV30 and TRBJ1-4; 8 nucleotides align to TRBD1. Germline CDR1 and CDR2: GTSNPN and SVGIG (reference sequence). Trimming at V came to 5 bases and at J to 5 bases, leaving 13 bases not matched to a gene. CDR3 length: 16 residues. The CDR3 nucleotides are TGTGCCTGGGGGGGACAGGTGGATTGGCGGAATGAAAAACTGTTTTTT. This codes for CAWGGQVDWRNEKLFF.

The chain uses TRBV18 and TRBJ1-4, with D perhaps matching TRBD1 (5 bases). Germline CDR1 reads KGHSH; CDR2 reads LQKENI. This CDR3 region has 16 residues. The ends were cut back, 3 bases at V and 8 bases at J, with 19 bases in the middle. The CDR3 protein is CASSPSGGLSGEKLFF. CDR3 in DNA: TGTGCCAGCTCACCGAGCGGGGGACTCTCTGGAGAAAAACTGTTTTTT.